Listed here are 23 T cell receptor beta chains from one sample, sequenced in a study of B cell selection in AIRE deficiency. Conventional CD4 T cells were sorted as CD4+CD127+ cells. Assay used: immunoSEQ multiplex PCR; TCRdb lists only in-frame clones, some missing. The sample lists some 25,000 clones, about 96% occurring once. Input material: CD4+CD127+ conventional T cells sorted from PBMCs. The source of these receptors is a human donor in good health.

This chain connects TRBV14 to TRBJ2-7, with D maybe TRBD1 (7 bases). The V end lost 0 bases, the J end lost 6 bases, and 12 bases lay between the germline ends. The V gene's germline CDR1 is SGHDN and CDR2 FVKESK. The CDR3 loop spans 14 amino acids. CDR3: CASSQDRQGGEQYF. The CDR3 bases are TGTGCCAGCAGCCAAGATAGACAGGGAGGCGAGCAGTACTTC.

CDR3: CASSAGQGTVYEQYF. CDR3 DNA sequence: TGTGCCAGCAGCGCGGGACAGGGGACTGTCTACGAGCAGTACTTC. V is TRBV9 and J is TRBJ2-7, with 10 bases fitting TRBD1. The CDR3 contains 15 residues. Per germline, CDR1 SGDLS and CDR2 YYNGEE. V lost 3 bases, J lost 3 bases, and 6 bases stayed unmatched.

The chain is built from TRBV9 and TRBJ2-1; 10 bases agree with TRBD2. The CDR3 runs to 16 residues. Germline CDR1 SGDLS, CDR2 YYNGEE. Trimming took 0 bases from V and 9 from J; bases not matched to a gene: 9. The CDR3 bases are TGTGCCAGCAGCGTAGCCCCTAGCGGGGGTCTTGGTGAGCAGTTCTTC. As protein: CASSVAPSGGLGEQFF.

The chain links TRBV9 to TRBJ2-1; D uncertain. Germline assignment: CDR1 SGDLS and CDR2 YYNGEE. The CDR3 is 16 amino acids. V shed 0 bases and J shed 0 bases, with 10 bases lying between them. The CDR3 here is CASSVGPSNSYNEQFF. The CDR3 nucleotides are TGTGCCAGCAGCGTAGGACCTTCAAACTCCTACAATGAGCAGTTCTTC.

This chain connects TRBV9 to TRBJ2-3, with 8 nucleotides matching TRBD1. Trimming at V came to 3 bases and at J to 1 base, leaving 4 bases not matched to a gene. Germline V gene sequence: CDR1 SGDLS, CDR2 YYNGEE. CDR3 length: 15 residues. The CDR3 here is CASSATGGRTDTQYF. Here the CDR3 DNA reads TGTGCCAGCAGCGCTACAGGGGGTCGCACAGATACGCAGTATTTT.

The chain uses TRBV7-2 and TRBJ1-3, with D possibly TRBD1 on 6 matching bases. This CDR3 spans 17 amino acids. Trimming took off 3 bases at V and 0 bases at J, with 15 bases between the two ends. Germline V gene lookup returns CDR1 SGHTA and CDR2 FQGNSA. Written as DNA, the CDR3 is TGTGCCAGCAGCTTTTTGGGTCAGGGGAGCTCTGGAAACACCATATATTTT. The encoded protein is CASSFLGQGSSGNTIYF.

The V gene is TRBV30, the J gene TRBJ2-5; 12 bases match TRBD2. Germline lookup yields CDR1 GTSNPN and CDR2 SVGIG (reference sequence). V trimming: 5 bases; J trimming: 5 bases; junction bases outside the gene matches: 6. The CDR3 runs to 14 residues. The CDR3 nucleotides read TGTGCCTGGGGAACTAGCGGGGGGCCGGAGACCCAGTACTTC. Amino acid sequence: CAWGTSGGPETQYF.

The chain couples TRBV18 to TRBJ1-1; D is possibly TRBD1 (6 bases). CDR1 is KGHSH and CDR2 is LQKENI in the germline V gene. Trimming removed 6 bases from V and 1 base from J, with 12 bases in between. The CDR3 length is 14 residues. CDR3 DNA: TGTGCCAGCTCTGACCGGGGGGCGAACACTGAAGCTTTCTTT. Translated, it gives CASSDRGANTEAFF.

The genes are TRBV11-2 and TRBJ2-5; the D is unclear. Germline V CDR1 and CDR2: SGHAT, FQNNGV. This CDR3 contains 13 residues. V was pared by 5 bases and J by 0 bases, with 7 bases between. The CDR3 region is CASSAANQETQYF. CDR3 DNA: TGTGCCAGCAGCGCAGCTAACCAAGAGACCCAGTACTTC. Supplemented by reference TRBV11-2 and TRBJ2-5, the full variable domain reads EAGVAQSPRYKIIEKRQSVAFWCNPISGHATLYWYQQILGQGPKLLIQFQNNGVVDDSQLPKDRFSAERLKGVDSTLKIQPAKLEDSAVYLCASSAANQETQYFGPGTRLLVL.

The V and J genes are TRBV7-9 and TRBJ2-3; D not resolved. This CDR3 contains 15 residues. V was cut by 5 bases and J by 2 bases, with 14 bases left in between. Germline V gene sequence: CDR1 SEHNR, CDR2 FQNEAQ (reference sequence). CDR3 nucleotides: TGTGCCAGCAGCCGGAGACTTGACCCCACAGATACGCAGTATTTT. It is translated as CASSRRLDPTDTQYF.

J is TRBJ1-2 and V is TRBV4-3; D unclear. From germline, CDR1 is LGHNA and CDR2 YSLEER. The V end was cut by 2 bases, the J end by 8 bases, with 3 bases between. This CDR3 region has 10 residues. In DNA, the CDR3 is TGCGCCAGCAGCCAACTCGGCTACACCTTC. Its translation: CASSQLGYTF.

The count of this clone is one. The genes are TRBV18 and TRBJ1-1, with TRBD1 matching 10 bases. This CDR3 has 13 amino acids. After removal of 6 bases from V and 4 bases from J, the junction contained 2 bases not matched to a gene. The germline V gene encodes CDR1 KGHSH and CDR2 LQKENI. The CDR3 DNA follows: TGTGCCAGCTCTAGGACAGGGGGCACTGAAGCTTTCTTT. As protein: CASSRTGGTEAFF.

This clone was counted once. The chain is built from TRBV6-6 and TRBJ1-6; TRBD1 might be the D (5 bases). CDR3 length: 16 amino acids. Germline assignment: CDR1 MNHNY and CDR2 SVGAGI (reference sequence). Trimming cost V 1 base and J 7 bases, with 14 bases left between them. The CDR3 region has the DNA TGTGCCAGCAGTTACTACGGTGGGGGAGGGAATTCACCCCTCCACTTT. Amino acids: CASSYYGGGGNSPLHF.

J is TRBJ1-1 and V is TRBV18, with D maybe TRBD1 (5 bases). The CDR3 runs to 14 residues. Trimming took off 3 bases at V and 4 bases at J, with 12 bases between the two ends. CDR1 and CDR2 from the germline V gene are KGHSH and LQKENI. The CDR3 bases are TGTGCCAGCTCACCGGTCCGGGACGGCACTGAAGCTTTCTTT. Encoded protein: CASSPVRDGTEAFF.

The chain recombines TRBV18 with TRBJ1-1, with 8 bases fitting TRBD1. CDR1 and CDR2 (germline): KGHSH, LQKENI. The CDR3 is made up of 12 amino acids. V lost 4 bases to trimming and J lost 8 bases; unmatched junction nucleotides: 3. CDR3 nucleotide sequence: TGTGCCAGCTCACTAAGGACAGGGGAAGCTTTCTTT. Its translation: CASSLRTGEAFF.

The chain has TRBV28 and TRBJ2-3, with a possible D match to TRBD2 (6 bases). The CDR3 totals 15 residues. CDR1 is MDHEN and CDR2 is SYDVKM in the germline V gene. V was shortened by 4 bases and J by 2 bases, with 13 bases between the two germline ends. The CDR3 reads CASSSRGRATDTQYF. The CDR3 coding sequence is TGTGCCAGCAGTTCGCGGGGACGGGCCACAGATACGCAGTATTTT.

The genes are TRBV15 and TRBJ2-1; 7 bases match TRBD2. The CDR3 has 16 amino acids. Germline assignment: CDR1 LNHNV and CDR2 YYDKDF (reference sequence). The J segment lost 3 bases and the V segment lost 0 bases, leaving 5 bases of the junction unmatched. As DNA, the CDR3 is TGTGCCACCAGCAGAGAGGCGGGGGATTTCTACAATGAGCAGTTCTTC. Translated: CATSREAGDFYNEQFF. Using reference TRBV15 and TRBJ2-1 for the parts outside the CDR3, the full variable domain is DAMVIQNPRYQVTQFGKPVTLSCSQTLNHNVMYWYQQKSSQAPKLLFHYYDKDFNNEADTPDNFQSRRPNTSFCFLDIRSPGLGDTAMYLCATSREAGDFYNEQFFGPGTRLTVL.

The CDR3, as DNA: TGTGCCAGTAGTATCCGGACAGGTACAATGAACACTGAAGCTTTCTTT. The encoded protein is CASSIRTGTMNTEAFF. The gene calls are TRBV19 and TRBJ1-1; 7 bases map to TRBD1. Germline V gives CDR1 LNHDA, CDR2 SQIVND (reference sequence). Trimming took 3 bases from V and 0 from J; bases not matched to a gene: 7. The CDR3 consists of 16 residues.

The V call is TRBV5-4, the J call TRBJ2-3, with 10 bases aligning to TRBD1. CDR3 size: 14 residues. The germline V gene has CDR1 SGHNT and CDR2 YYREEE (reference sequence). With 3 bases clipped from V and 6 bases from J, the junction kept 4 bases outside the gene matches. For the CDR3, the DNA is TGTGCCAGCAGCTGGGACAGGGGAGCTGATACGCAGTATTTT. This gives the protein CASSWDRGADTQYF.

The chain carries TRBV18 and TRBJ1-3; D not resolved. The germline gives CDR1 KGHSH, CDR2 LQKENI. The V end lost 0 bases, the J end lost 0 bases, and 21 bases lay between the germline ends. The CDR3 consists of 20 residues. CDR3 residues: CASSPPAGGAGDYSGNTIYF. The CDR3 DNA reads TGTGCCAGCTCACCACCAGCTGGTGGAGCAGGAGACTACTCTGGAAACACCATATATTTT. The whole variable domain, filled in from reference TRBV18 and TRBJ1-3, reads NAGVMQNPRHLVRRRGQEARLRCSPMKGHSHVYWYRQLPEEGLKFMVYLQKENIIDESGMPKERFSAEFPKEGPSILRIQQVVRGDSAAYFCASSPPAGGAGDYSGNTIYFGEGSWLTVV.

V is TRBV21-1 and J is TRBJ2-7; the listed D gene, TRBD1, was not tested against the DNA. TRBV21-1 is termed a pseudogene. The CDR3 has 15 amino acids. The CDR3 is CASSKVRPGGYEQYF. The CDR3 DNA reads as TGTGCCAGCAGCAAAGTTCGCCCAGGGGGCTACGAGCAGTACTTC.

The CDR3 sequence is CASSSPDSGGSEQFF. Written as DNA, the CDR3 is TGTGCCAGCAGCTCCCCCGATAGCGGGGGTAGTGAGCAGTTCTTC. The chain recombines TRBV7-3 with TRBJ2-1; the match to TRBD2 covers 9 bases. CDR1 is SGHTA and CDR2 is FQGTGA in the germline V gene. The length of the CDR3 is 15 residues. After removal of 4 bases from V and 9 bases from J, the junction contained 10 bases not matched to a gene. Complete variable domain (other parts from reference TRBV7-3 and TRBJ2-1): GAGVSQTPSNKVTEKGKYVELRCDPISGHTALYWYRQSLGQGPEFLIYFQGTGAADDSGLPNDRFFAVRPEGSVSTLKIQRTERGDSAVYLCASSSPDSGGSEQFFGPGTRLTVL.

V gene TRBV18 combines with J gene TRBJ2-1; no reliable D call. The ends were cut back, 2 bases at V and 4 bases at J, with 6 bases in the middle. This CDR3 is 13 amino acids long. CDR1 and CDR2 (germline): KGHSH, LQKENI. CDR3 residues: CASSPIPYNEQFF. DNA for the CDR3: TGTGCCAGCTCACCAATACCTTACAATGAGCAGTTCTTC.